This T cell receptor (beta chain) originates from a study of beta chain features in type 1 diabetes. Findings and limits, study-wide: Over-representation of high TCR-expressing cells was a possible consequence of cDNA sequencing.

This CDR3 region has 14 residues. V was trimmed by 8 bases and J by 5 bases, leaving 16 bases between them. Germline lookup yields CDR1 MDHEN and CDR2 SYDVKM. This clone has more than one count but fewer than ten. The antigen remains unidentified. Averaging approximately 120 mL, one heparinised blood draw came from each individual donor. Every sorted population was more than 95% pure. The authors reverse transcribed all of the isolated RNA, so sequencing captured expressed TCRB transcripts. Samples of naive, central memory and regulatory T cells yielded a mean of about 3.7 million reads. Using immunoSEQ multiplex PCR, the repertoire was profiled, and TCRdb retains in-frame clones only, with some absent. The sample consists of some 400,000 clones, about 14% of them appearing once.

The V and J genes are TRBV28 and TRBJ1-5; D is uncertain. The TCR sequence derives from a woman aged 18-30 years in good health. Sequenced input: naive CD4+ T cells from blood. The CDR3, as DNA: TGTGCCAGCCTCTTGGGAACCGGGGATCAGCCCCAGCATTTT. Amino acids: CASLLGTGDQPQHF. Full variable domain (remainder filled in from reference TRBV28 and TRBJ1-5): DVKVTQSSRYLVKRTGEKVFLECVQDMDHENMFWYRQDPGLGLRLIYFSYDVKMKEKGDIPEGYSVSREKKERFSLILESASTNQTSMYLCASLLGTGDQPQHFGDGTRLSIL.